Here is one T cell receptor beta chain with its context. The sample holds a few counts of this clonotype. The antigen it binds to is not known. No much larger clonotype is one base removed from it; base qualities were not supplied. This sample was included in a study of human T cells and chemical hapten exposure (dated by TCRdb to the early 2020s). With regard to the full study: For sensitization, 2% DPC in acetone was applied to an approximately 2 cm by approximately 2 cm area of upper inner arm skin. The libraries were sequenced as a pool, and the TCR yield per sample differed mostly because of small variations in library volumes within the pool. Blood samples were taken from patients before sensitization (week 0) and at 2, 6 and about 24 weeks after DPC sensitization. Most of the patients in the cohort were female, and the cohort covered alopecia areata with under or over 50% scalp involvement, alopecia totalis and alopecia universalis. This study followed changes in the peripheral blood TCR repertoire in vivo during primary and secondary sensitization of alopecia patients to the hapten diphenylcyclopropenone (DPC). For TCR sequencing, blood came from 25 to 35 alopecia patients at anywhere from one to four time points (pre-sensitization, 2, 6 and 24 weeks). Throughout the study period of roughly five months, patients also received therapeutic DPC doses to the scalp every week. Patch testing was done on the upper back using Finn chambers containing 0.01% DPC, and results were scored after 6 days according to International Contact Dermatitis Research Group standards. What the work shows at the level of the full study, not this receptor alone: No change with DPC sensitization was found in the number of TCRs above 1 in 1000 frequency, and no evidence of global repertoire structure alterations was found. A positive correlation was found between the number of PT1 expanded TCRs and patch test score, with significance reached at thresholds 8, 16 and 32 but not 4. Repeated subsampling changed both the strength of the expansion versus patch-test correlation and the threshold at which that correlation became significant. Alopecia, a presumed autoimmune disease, was present in all patients, so the immune response of the patients might differ from that of healthy individuals. Significantly more large CDR3 similarity clusters were formed by expanded TCRs than by pre-sensitization or healthy control sets, consistent with antigen-driven responses.

Interpreted using the paper, the time point label stands for: patch test 1, 2 weeks after DPC sensitization. This specimen's treatment or condition label, interpreted: therapeutic diphenylcyclopropenone sensitization with weekly scalp DPC. At each patch-test visit, blood was drawn before the patch test was applied. Patients were eligible if aged 18 to 70, diagnosed with alopecia and judged suitable for DPC therapy, and pregnant patients were excluded. Unfractionated whole blood was collected in Tempus Blood RNA tubes, and total RNA was extracted from that blood. According to the germline V gene, CDR1 reads MGHDK and CDR2 reads SYGVNS. V drops 2 bases and J drops 4 bases, leaving 12 bases in between. The CDR3 spans 16 residues, from the cysteine through the phenylalanine. The CDR3 DNA has 48 bases and is translated from base 1. Libraries came from RACE. Sequenced on a NextSeq 500. During library preparation, unique molecular identifiers were attached to individual cDNA molecules so that TCRs could be counted in a quantitative, reproducible way. Each blood RNA sample was used to sequence both TCR alpha and TCR beta chains. The paper's data handling went like this. The median number of TCRs per sample was approximately 98,000, ranging from about 23,224 to 700,000. The Decombinator software suite was used to annotate the V, J and CDR3 of the TCR reads. For PS versus PT1 abundance plots, all samples were subsampled to the same number of TCRs (28,000). Expanded TCRs were defined as absent before sensitization and observed at least eight times at the 2-week time point. TCRdb reprocessed the public reads (quality trimming at Q25 with fastp, clone calling with MiXCR) and kept in-frame beta chains. Records with the same CDR3 protein are collapsed into one entry carrying the most frequent genes and DNA. TCRdb's processing, not the authors' own work, is the source of the V and J calls. Across this sample there are around 120,000 distinct CDR3 sequences, with roughly an eighth seen only once. Around 0.99% of the sample goes to the ten largest clones.

Sample: whole blood, taken in connection with sensitization to the hapten diphenylcyclopropenone (DPC). The V and J segments used are TRBV25-1 and TRBJ1-6; there is no confident call for the D gene. This clonotype was obtained from a man aged 18 to 30 with alopecia areata. Some clones in this sample may be carry-over from other donors' samples. The encoded CDR3 is CASSEGPATYNSPLHF. The nucleotide sequence reads as follows: TGTGCCAGCAGTGAAGGGCCGGCAACTTATAATTCACCCCTCCACTTT.